A single sample is the source of the 31 T cell receptor beta chains below, sequenced in a study of blood T cell repertoires in COVID-19. The protocol was immunoSEQ multiplex PCR, while the TCRdb copy is restricted to in-frame clones and leaves out a portion. The sample shows tens of thousands of clones, about 88% of them seen only once. The sequenced material came from PBMCs or T cells enriched from blood (not recorded which). The receptor set was obtained from a woman aged 40 to 49 who had recovered from COVID-19.

Only one count was recorded for this clone. The rearrangement joins TRBV6-5 to TRBJ1-3; 7 nucleotides line up with TRBD1. Germline values: CDR1 MNHEY, CDR2 SVGAGI. CDR3 length: 14 amino acids. Trimming took 8 bases from V and 3 from J; bases not matched to a gene: 7. Written as DNA, the CDR3 is TGTGCCAGCGTTGGACAGGTCGGTGGAAACACCATATATTTT. Its translation is CASVGQVGGNTIYF.

The V call is TRBV11-2, the J call TRBJ2-1; TRBD1 aligns across 10 bases. The ends lost 1 base at V and 5 bases at J; junction bases unmatched: 8. The V gene's germline CDR1 is SGHAT and CDR2 FQNNGV. The CDR3 runs to 17 residues. CDR3 amino acids: CASSLVAGTGVHNEQFF. The DNA of the CDR3 is TGTGCCAGCAGCTTAGTAGCCGGGACAGGGGTCCACAATGAGCAGTTCTTC.

The V call is TRBV5-4, the J call TRBJ1-2; the D gene is possibly TRBD1 (6 bases). This CDR3 contains 14 residues. Trimming shortened V by 4 bases and J by 8 bases, and 18 bases separated the two germline ends. Germline V gives CDR1 SGHNT, CDR2 YYREEE (reference sequence). The CDR3 bases are TGTGCCAGCAGCCCTGGCGGACAGCCGTGGGGCTACACCTTC. Translated, it gives CASSPGGQPWGYTF.

The chain joins TRBV5-1 to TRBJ2-7, with TRBD2 matching 7 bases. Trimming at V came to 1 base and at J to 3 bases, leaving 7 bases not matched to a gene. The germline V gene has CDR1 SGHRS and CDR2 YFSETQ. This CDR3 comprises 15 residues. The CDR3 DNA sequence: TGCGCCAGCAGCTTGTCCAGCGGGGACCTCTACGAGCAGTACTTC. The encoded protein is CASSLSSGDLYEQYF.

This sequence joins TRBV5-8 and TRBJ1-4; 8 bases map to TRBD1. The CDR3 sequence is 16 residues long. Germline-derived CDR1 and CDR2 are SGHTS and YDEGEE. After removal of 4 bases from V and 4 bases from J, the junction contained 9 bases not matched to a gene. The CDR3 here is CASSEGGTGFNEKLFF. The CDR3 DNA sequence: TGTGCCAGCAGCGAAGGAGGGACAGGATTTAATGAAAAACTGTTTTTT.

This clone appeared a single time. The gene calls are TRBV7-2 and TRBJ2-3, with 8 bases aligning to TRBD2. Germline CDR1 reads SGHTA; CDR2 reads FQGNSA. The CDR3 extends over 14 amino acids. J gave up 4 bases and V 1 base, and 1 base lay outside the gene matches. CDR3 sequence reads: CASSLERGPDTQYF. The CDR3 DNA is TGTGCCAGCAGCTTAGAGCGGGGGCCAGATACGCAGTATTTT.

The chain uses TRBV6-6 and TRBJ1-3; a weak D match, TRBD1 (6 bases). This CDR3 spans 15 amino acids. Germline V lookup: CDR1 MNHNY, CDR2 SVGAGI (reference sequence). V was trimmed by 6 bases and J by 1 base, leaving 13 bases between them. CDR3 protein: CASSLQGNSGNTIYF. CDR3 nucleotides: TGTGCCAGCAGCTTACAGGGTAATTCTGGAAACACCATATATTTT.

This clone was seen only a few times. This CDR3 reads CASSIDPGDSPLYGYTF. The CDR3 coding sequence is TGTGCCAGTAGTATAGATCCAGGGGACAGTCCGCTATATGGCTACACCTTC. This chain links TRBV19 with TRBJ1-2; 7 positions agree with TRBD1. The CDR3 is made up of 17 amino acids. V shed 0 bases and J 5 bases; nucleotides not matched to a gene: 12. Germline assignment: CDR1 LNHDA and CDR2 SQIVND (reference sequence).

This clone was found once. This rearrangement joins TRBV7-6 to TRBJ1-2; the D gene is possibly TRBD1 (5 bases). Deletions cut 4 bases from V and 4 bases from J, with 16 bases between. CDR1 and CDR2 (germline): SGHVS, FNYEAQ. The CDR3 sequence is 15 residues long. The DNA of the CDR3 is TGTGCCAGCAGCTATGGTCAGGGTTTCGGCTATGGCTACACCTTC. Its protein product is CASSYGQGFGYGYTF.

CDR3 nucleotide sequence: TGTGCCAGCAGCGAGACGACAGGCTATACCAACACTGAAGCTTTCTTT. Encoded protein: CASSETTGYTNTEAFF. The chain employs TRBV9 and TRBJ1-1, with D possibly TRBD1 on 6 matching bases. Germline V gives CDR1 SGDLS, CDR2 YYNGEE. The CDR3 covers 16 residues. V gave up 3 bases and J gave up 2 bases, with 17 bases separating them. Full variable domain (missing parts from reference TRBV9 and TRBJ1-1): DSGVTQTPKHLITATGQRVTLRCSPRSGDLSVYWYQQSLDQGLQFLIQYYNGEERAKGNILERFSAQQFPDLHSELNLSSLELGDSALYFCASSETTGYTNTEAFFGQGTRLTVV.

The V gene is TRBV9, the J gene TRBJ2-3; D perhaps matches TRBD2 (5 bases). Per the germline V gene, CDR1 is SGDLS and CDR2 is YYNGEE. Trimming removed 6 bases from V and 4 bases from J, with 15 bases in between. This CDR3 has 14 residues. This chain's CDR3 is CASNLDAGADTQYF. The CDR3 region has the DNA TGTGCCAGCAACCTGGACGCCGGGGCAGATACGCAGTATTTT.

This sequence joins TRBV7-2 and TRBJ1-6; 7 positions match TRBD1. Germline V CDR1 and CDR2: SGHTA, FQGNSA. The CDR3 spans 16 residues. J lost 0 bases, V lost 3 bases, and 2 bases had no gene match. The DNA of the CDR3 is TGTGCCAGCAGCTTGCAGGGGGTCTCCTATAATTCACCCCTCCACTTT. This gives the protein CASSLQGVSYNSPLHF.

The V and J genes are TRBV7-3 and TRBJ2-1, with 10 positions matching TRBD1. There are 15 residues in the CDR3. Trimming cost V 5 bases and J 3 bases; bases outside gene matches: 4. The germline CDR1 and CDR2 sequences are SGHTA and FQGTGA. The DNA for the CDR3 is TGTGCCAGCAGCCACGGACAGGGGGACTACAATGAGCAGTTCTTC. This sequence encodes CASSHGQGDYNEQFF. The full variable domain, rest sourced from reference TRBV7-3 and TRBJ2-1, is GAGVSQTPSNKVTEKGKYVELRCDPISGHTALYWYRQSLGQGPEFLIYFQGTGAADDSGLPNDRFFAVRPEGSVSTLKIQRTERGDSAVYLCASSHGQGDYNEQFFGPGTRLTVL.

The chain couples TRBV5-1 to TRBJ2-3; no clear D. The CDR3 has 14 amino acids. Trimming left V 0 bases short and J 4 bases short, with 9 bases between. Germline CDR1 SGHRS, CDR2 YFSETQ. CDR3 in DNA: TGCGCCAGCAGCTTGGTTGGCACATCAGATACGCAGTATTTT. This gives the protein CASSLVGTSDTQYF.

V gene TRBV15 combines with J gene TRBJ2-1, with 9 bases aligning to TRBD1. Germline loops: CDR1 LNHNV, CDR2 YYDKDF (reference sequence). The V and J ends lost 4 bases and 1 base, in that order; junction bases with no gene match: 5. This CDR3 is built from 16 residues. The chain's CDR3 is CATSTNRGQSYNEQFF. DNA of the CDR3: TGTGCCACCAGCACTAACAGGGGGCAGTCCTACAATGAGCAGTTCTTC.

The V gene is TRBV6-4, the J gene TRBJ2-2, with 9 bases matching TRBD2. Looked up from germline, CDR1 is MRHNA and CDR2 is SNTAGT. The junction had 6 bases not matched to a gene; V was cut back by 5 bases and J by 5 bases. CDR3 length: 15 amino acids. CDR3: CASSISGGRTGELFF. For the CDR3, the DNA is TGTGCCAGCAGTATTAGCGGGGGAAGAACCGGGGAGCTGTTTTTT.

The chain joins TRBV27 to TRBJ2-1; D may be TRBD2 (5 bases). The CDR3 loop spans 12 amino acids. Germline-derived CDR1 and CDR2 are MNHEY and SMNVEV (reference sequence). The V gene lost 6 bases and the J gene lost 4 bases, with 7 bases spanning the gap. The DNA for the CDR3 is TGTGCCAGCAGAGGGAGATACAATGAGCAGTTCTTC. It is translated as CASRGRYNEQFF.

V is TRBV24-1 and J is TRBJ2-7, with TRBD1 matching 11 bases. Trimming cost V 7 bases and J 3 bases; bases outside gene matches: 13. This CDR3 comprises 17 residues. CDR1 KGHDR and CDR2 SFDVKD come from the germline V gene. The CDR3 region has the DNA TGTGCCACCAGACGGAGGTCTGTTGGGACAGGGGGCTACGAGCAGTACTTC. This sequence encodes CATRRRSVGTGGYEQYF.

This chain joins TRBV7-8 and TRBJ2-3, with 10 bases identical to TRBD2. The ends lost 4 bases at V and 6 bases at J; junction bases unmatched: 19. CDR3 length: 19 residues. The V gene's germline CDR1 is SGHVS and CDR2 FQNEAQ. The CDR3 DNA reads as TGTGCCAGCAGCTCTCTGCCGAGGACTCTTAGCGGGGGGAGGGATACGCAGTATTTT. This translates into CASSSLPRTLSGGRDTQYF.

The genes are TRBV6-5 and TRBJ2-1; perhaps TRBD2 as D (5 bases). Germline-derived CDR1 and CDR2 are MNHEY and SVGAGI. V lost 10 bases and J 5 bases, leaving 21 bases between the germline ends. The CDR3 covers 15 residues. The CDR3 DNA follows: TGTGCCACCACTTCAACCGGACTCCGGGACAATGAGCAGTTCTTC. It codes for CATTSTGLRDNEQFF.

The gene calls are TRBV2 and TRBJ2-7; the match to TRBD2 covers 7 bases. Germline CDR1 SNHLY, CDR2 FYNNEI. This CDR3 comprises 14 residues. V lost 1 base and J lost 6; bases outside the gene matches: 6. CDR3 region: CASSEVAGELEQYF. CDR3 coding DNA: TGTGCCAGCAGTGAAGTTGCGGGGGAACTCGAGCAGTACTTC.

This sequence joins TRBV10-3 and TRBJ2-3; 8 bases are shared with TRBD1. Trimming at V came to 5 bases and at J to 3 bases, leaving 4 bases not matched to a gene. This CDR3 has 14 residues. The germline gives CDR1 ENHRY, CDR2 SYGVKD. CDR3 sequence (DNA): TGTGCCATCAGTACAGGGGGAAAAACAGATACGCAGTATTTT. It codes for CAISTGGKTDTQYF.

This chain joins TRBV7-7 and TRBJ2-3; 8 bases are shared with TRBD2. Trimming cost V 5 bases and J 2 bases; bases outside gene matches: 6. The CDR3 has 15 residues. The V gene's germline CDR1 is SSHAT and CDR2 FNYEAQ (reference sequence). The CDR3 reads CASSQAGGPTDTQYF. The CDR3 bases are TGTGCCAGCAGCCAGGCGGGGGGCCCCACAGATACGCAGTATTTT.

This clone was seen only once. The J gene is TRBJ2-1, the V gene TRBV7-3, with 15 bases fitting TRBD2. Trimming at V came to 5 bases and at J to 5 bases, leaving 4 bases not matched to a gene. Germline assignment: CDR1 SGHTA and CDR2 FQGTGA. The CDR3 loop spans 16 amino acids. The CDR3 here is CASSAGLAGGDNEQFF. The CDR3 DNA is TGTGCCAGCAGCGCCGGACTAGCGGGGGGGGACAATGAGCAGTTCTTC.

V gene TRBV27 combines with J gene TRBJ2-1, with 7 bases matching TRBD1. The germline V gene encodes CDR1 MNHEY and CDR2 SMNVEV (reference sequence). CDR3 length: 17 amino acids. The trim removed 3 bases at V and 5 bases at J, leaving 13 bases unmatched. The CDR3 sequence: CASSFGTAGGIDNEQFF. CDR3 DNA sequence: TGTGCCAGCAGTTTTGGGACCGCAGGGGGAATTGACAATGAGCAGTTCTTC.

The CDR3 nucleotides read TGTGCCAGCAGCACTCGGACAGTCGAGTTACAGTACGAGCAGTACTTC. Its protein product is CASSTRTVELQYEQYF. The rearrangement uses TRBV21-1 and TRBJ2-7; TRBD1 was called by the table and not checked on the DNA. TRBV21-1 is marked as a pseudogene. The CDR3 runs to 16 residues.

The chain carries TRBV6-1 and TRBJ1-4; 7 bases fit TRBD1. This CDR3 is built from 18 residues. The germline V gene encodes CDR1 MNHNS and CDR2 SASEGT. The J segment lost 6 bases and the V segment lost 4 bases, leaving 17 bases of the junction unmatched. In DNA form, the CDR3 reads TGTGCCAGCAGTGGACACGGCCTTCCGGGACAGCTAGATGAAAAACTGTTTTTT. Its translation: CASSGHGLPGQLDEKLFF.

The chain links TRBV9 to TRBJ1-1; the D is unclear. This CDR3 is 16 amino acids long. CDR1 SGDLS and CDR2 YYNGEE come from the germline V gene. Trimming took 0 bases from V and 0 from J, leaving 12 bases between them. The CDR3 here is CASSVGGDYMNTEAFF. The CDR3 nucleotides are TGTGCCAGCAGCGTAGGGGGAGATTATATGAACACTGAAGCTTTCTTT.

V gene TRBV7-9 combines with J gene TRBJ1-2; TRBD1 agrees at 7 bases. Germline CDR1 and CDR2: SEHNR and FQNEAQ (reference sequence). The CDR3 contains 15 residues. Trimming took 5 bases from V and 4 from J; bases not matched to a gene: 10. The CDR3 loop reads CASSTRDRISYGYTF. CDR3 nucleotide sequence: TGTGCCAGCAGCACCCGGGACAGAATATCCTATGGCTACACCTTC.

The chain is built from TRBV12-3 or TRBV12-4 and TRBJ2-7; TRBD1 matches at 8 bases. The ends lost 7 bases at V and 6 bases at J; junction bases unmatched: 5. This CDR3 is built from 12 residues. This chain's CDR3 is CASTSGGAEQYF. The CDR3 nucleotides read TGTGCCAGCACCTCAGGGGGCGCCGAGCAGTACTTC.

The CDR3 sequence is CASSQGLAGFSNEQFF. The CDR3 region has the DNA TGCGCCAGCAGCCAAGGTCTAGCGGGGTTCAGCAATGAGCAGTTCTTC. The chain carries TRBV4-1 and TRBJ2-1; 9 bases agree with TRBD2. The CDR3 has 16 residues. V was pared by 1 base and J by 6 bases, with 7 bases of the junction left unmatched. CDR1 is MGHRA, CDR2 YSYEKL, per germline.